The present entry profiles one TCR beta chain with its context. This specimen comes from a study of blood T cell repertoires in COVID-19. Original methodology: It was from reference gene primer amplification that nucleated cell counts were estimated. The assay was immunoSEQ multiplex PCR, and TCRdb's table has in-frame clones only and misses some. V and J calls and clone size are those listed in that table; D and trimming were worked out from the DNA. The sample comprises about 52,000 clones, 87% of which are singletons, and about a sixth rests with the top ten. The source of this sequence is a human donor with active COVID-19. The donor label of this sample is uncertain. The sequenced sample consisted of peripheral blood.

DNA for the CDR3: TGCGCCAGCAGCCAAGATTTTTCACTGAGCTCCTACGAGCAGTACTTC. Translation: CASSQDFSLSSYEQYF. This chain connects TRBV4-1 to TRBJ2-7; D ambiguous. The germline gives CDR1 MGHRA, CDR2 YSYEKL. The CDR3 has 16 residues. V was clipped by 0 bases and J by 0 bases, with 12 bases between them.